These 15 T cell receptor beta chains were sequenced from one sample in a study of cytomegalovirus exposure and HLA in healthy donors (TCRdb year 2017). The receptor library was made with the immunoSEQ multiplex PCR assay. The multiplex PCR relied on a mix of 60 forward primers for TCR Vbeta segments and 13 reverse primers for TCR Jbeta segments. The table was pulled from immuneACCESS by TCRdb, which kept in-frame rearrangements only. Such tables lose some clones; where checked, under half of the loss comes from unresolved V genes, and the rest has no known cause. The sample records about 190,000 clones, 70% to 90% of which are singletons. Approximately 1.9% of the sample is in the top ten clones. The sequenced sample was PBMCs. These receptors all stem from a young woman in good health and CMV-seronegative.

With respect to this clone: Other DNA sequences within the sample encode an identical CDR3. The rearrangement uses TRBV29-1 and TRBJ2-1; no firm D call. Germline CDR1 reads SQVTM; CDR2 reads ANQGSEA. Trimming shortened V by 3 bases and J by 6 bases, and 6 bases separated the two germline ends. The CDR3 has 11 amino acids. As DNA, the CDR3 is TGCAGCGTTGAGGGCAGCAATGAGCAGTTCTTC. Amino acids: CSVEGSNEQFF.

The chain couples TRBV9 to TRBJ1-6, with 8 bases identical to TRBD1. The CDR3 is 17 amino acids. Germline values: CDR1 SGDLS, CDR2 YYNGEE. The J segment lost 8 bases and the V segment lost 0 bases, leaving 10 bases of the junction unmatched. The DNA of the CDR3 is TGTGCCAGCAGCGTAGAGGCCCGGGCCAGGGGGCATTCACCCCTCCACTTT. The encoded protein is CASSVEARARGHSPLHF. Filled out from reference TRBV9 and TRBJ1-6, the complete variable domain reads DSGVTQTPKHLITATGQRVTLRCSPRSGDLSVYWYQQSLDQGLQFLIQYYNGEERAKGNILERFSAQQFPDLHSELNLSSLELGDSALYFCASSVEARARGHSPLHFGNGTRLTVT.

The rearrangement uses TRBV5-1 and TRBJ2-5; 8 bases align to TRBD2. Germline assignment: CDR1 SGHRS and CDR2 YFSETQ. After removal of 7 bases from V and 5 bases from J, the junction contained 7 bases not matched to a gene. CDR3 length equals 13 residues. The CDR3: CASGAGDRETQYF. CDR3 bases: TGCGCCAGCGGAGCGGGGGATCGGGAGACCCAGTACTTC.

The J gene is TRBJ1-6, the V gene TRBV10-3; possible D gene TRBD1, 5 bases. Deletions cut 2 bases from V and 0 bases from J, with 14 bases between. The CDR3 contains 18 residues. The germline gives CDR1 ENHRY, CDR2 SYGVKD. The CDR3 reads CAISENRGGSSYNSPLHF. CDR3 in DNA: TGTGCCATCAGTGAGAATAGGGGCGGGAGCTCCTATAATTCACCCCTCCACTTT.

The rearrangement links TRBV27 to TRBJ2-2; a possible D gene is TRBD2 (5 bases). Germline values: CDR1 MNHEY, CDR2 SMNVEV (reference sequence). V lost 2 bases to trimming and J lost 7 bases, with 11 bases between them. The CDR3 has 14 residues. The CDR3 region has the DNA TGTGCCAGCAGTTTAATGGCCGGGATCGGGGAGCTGTTTTTT. This encodes CASSLMAGIGELFF.

The chain couples TRBV20-1 to TRBJ2-2; D possibly corresponds to TRBD1 (5 bases). CDR1 is DFQATT and CDR2 is SNEGSKA in the germline V gene (reference sequence). The CDR3 sequence is 11 residues long. V lost 5 bases to trimming and J lost 7 bases, with 8 bases between them. The CDR3 loop is CSAGRGGELFF. Written as DNA, the CDR3 is TGCAGTGCTGGTAGGGGCGGGGAGCTGTTTTTT.

The count of this clone is one. This rearrangement joins TRBV5-8 to TRBJ2-7, with 8 nucleotides matching TRBD1. This CDR3 spans 16 amino acids. Per germline, CDR1 SGHTS and CDR2 YDEGEE. Trimming took 3 bases from V and 2 from J; bases not matched to a gene: 10. CDR3 sequence reads: CASSYMTGENPYEQYF. The CDR3 coding sequence is TGTGCCAGCAGCTACATGACAGGGGAGAACCCCTACGAGCAGTACTTC.

The rearrangement joins TRBV13 to TRBJ1-5, with no clear D. Germline V lookup: CDR1 PRHDT, CDR2 FYEKMQ (reference sequence). V lost 5 bases, J lost 6 bases, and 11 bases lay in between. The length of the CDR3 is 13 residues. Here the CDR3 DNA reads TGTGCCAGCAGCCCGGGTGGGAGTCAGCCCCAGCATTTT. Amino acid sequence: CASSPGGSQPQHF.

This clone was counted a few times. The chain has TRBV6-4 and TRBJ1-2; D not resolved. This CDR3 spans 16 amino acids. V was pared by 5 bases and J by 1 base, with 17 bases between. Germline loops: CDR1 MRHNA, CDR2 SNTAGT. The CDR3 DNA reads as TGTGCCAGCAGTCCTTTATATTCACAGTTTAACTATGGCTACACCTTC. The encoded protein is CASSPLYSQFNYGYTF.

V and J are TRBV2 and TRBJ1-1; D might be TRBD1 (6 bases). This CDR3 comprises 13 residues. Per the germline V gene, CDR1 is SNHLY and CDR2 is FYNNEI. With 7 bases removed from V and 0 bases from J, the gap between germline ends came to 9 bases. CDR3 nucleotide sequence: TGTGCCAGCAAGGGGGATCTGAACACTGAAGCTTTCTTT. This sequence encodes CASKGDLNTEAFF.

This chain connects TRBV15 to TRBJ2-1; 11 bases fit TRBD2. V lost 0 bases and J lost 6; bases outside the gene matches: 1. This CDR3 is 15 amino acids long. Per the germline V gene, CDR1 is LNHNV and CDR2 is YYDKDF (reference sequence). Written as DNA, the CDR3 is TGTGCCACCAGCAGAGATAGCGGGGGGGCCAATGAGCAGTTCTTC. This sequence encodes CATSRDSGGANEQFF.

A single count supports this clone. CDR3 bases: TGCGCCAGCAGCTTCCTAGCGGGAGGGCTCAATGAGCAGTTCTTC. It is translated as CASSFLAGGLNEQFF. The chain joins TRBV5-1 to TRBJ2-1, with 12 positions matching TRBD2. The CDR3 covers 15 residues. The trim removed 2 bases at V and 6 bases at J, leaving 3 bases unmatched. Germline V lookup: CDR1 SGHRS, CDR2 YFSETQ.

The V gene is TRBV10-3, the J gene TRBJ2-1, with D tentatively TRBD1 (7 bases). Trimming left V 4 bases short and J 0 bases short, with 10 bases between. Germline lookup yields CDR1 ENHRY and CDR2 SYGVKD. The CDR3 runs 15 residues. CDR3 region: CAISAGGSSYNEQFF. In nucleotides, the CDR3 is TGTGCCATCAGTGCAGGGGGGAGCTCCTACAATGAGCAGTTCTTC.

V and J are TRBV6-5 and TRBJ2-3, with 11 bases that match TRBD2. Germline loops: CDR1 MNHEY, CDR2 SVGAGI. The trim removed 1 base at V and 2 bases at J, leaving 2 bases unmatched. CDR3 size: 16 residues. CDR3 DNA sequence: TGTGCCAGCAGTTACTGGACTAGCGGGTACACAGATACGCAGTATTTT. Translating it yields CASSYWTSGYTDTQYF.

J is TRBJ2-5 and V is TRBV18; TRBD2 is a possible D gene (6 bases). Germline V gives CDR1 KGHSH, CDR2 LQKENI. V lost 0 bases to trimming and J lost 6 bases, with 8 bases between them. This CDR3 comprises 13 residues. The CDR3 coding sequence is TGTGCCAGCTCACCACCCCGGGAGCAGACCCAGTACTTC. Translating gives CASSPPREQTQYF. The variable domain in full, completed from reference TRBV18 and TRBJ2-5, reads NAGVMQNPRHLVRRRGQEARLRCSPMKGHSHVYWYRQLPEEGLKFMVYLQKENIIDESGMPKERFSAEFPKEGPSILRIQQVVRGDSAAYFCASSPPREQTQYFGPGTRLLVL.